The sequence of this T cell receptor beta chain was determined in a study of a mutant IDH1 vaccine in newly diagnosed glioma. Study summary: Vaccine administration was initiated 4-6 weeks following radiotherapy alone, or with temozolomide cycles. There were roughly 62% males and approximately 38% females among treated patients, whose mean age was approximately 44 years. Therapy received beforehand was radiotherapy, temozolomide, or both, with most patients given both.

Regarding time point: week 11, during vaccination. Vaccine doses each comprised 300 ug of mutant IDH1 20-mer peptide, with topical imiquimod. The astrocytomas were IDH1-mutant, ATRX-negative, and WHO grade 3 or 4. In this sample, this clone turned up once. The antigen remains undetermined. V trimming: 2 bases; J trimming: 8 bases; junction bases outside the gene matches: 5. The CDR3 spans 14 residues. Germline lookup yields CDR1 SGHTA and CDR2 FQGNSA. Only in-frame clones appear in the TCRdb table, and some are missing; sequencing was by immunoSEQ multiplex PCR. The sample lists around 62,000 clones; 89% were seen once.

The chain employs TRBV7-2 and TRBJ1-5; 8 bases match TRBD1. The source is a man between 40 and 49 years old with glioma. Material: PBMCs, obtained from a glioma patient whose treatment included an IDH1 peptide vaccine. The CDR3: CASSLQGAREPQHF. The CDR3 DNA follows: TGTGCCAGCAGCTTACAGGGGGCAAGGGAGCCCCAGCATTTT.